Following are 30 T cell receptor beta chains from one sample sequenced in a study of identical twins (dated by TCRdb to the mid-2010s). Libraries were prepared through 5' RACE. Instrument on record: Illumina HiSeq 2000. TCRdb took the public reads, trimmed them with fastp at Q25, ran MiXCR for clone calling and kept in-frame beta chains. Rows merge per CDR3 protein into single entries with the most common DNA and genes. The sample table contains 550,000 to 800,000 distinct CDR3 sequences; only one count was recorded for just over 7% of them. The leading ten clones occupy 1.6% of the sample. These data were likewise used in another study, on yellow fever vaccine responses in identical twins.

The specimen sequenced was PBMCs. These receptors came from a woman younger than 35 in good health.

This clonotype has ten or more counts. The chain uses TRBV29-1 and TRBJ2-1, with D possibly matching TRBD1 (6 bases). This CDR3 is built from 13 residues. Germline CDR1 is SQVTM and CDR2 is ANQGSEA. V lost 7 bases and J lost 3, with 13 bases in between. The CDR3 sequence: CSAAGTNYNEQFF. The CDR3 DNA follows: TGCAGCGCCGCCGGGACAAACTACAATGAGCAGTTCTTC.

The rearrangement joins TRBV4-1 to TRBJ1-2; 8 nucleotides align to TRBD1. The CDR3 runs 15 residues. Germline trimming cut 4 bases from V and 0 bases from J; bases unmatched to any gene: 4. Germline-derived CDR1 and CDR2 are MGHRA and YSYEKL. CDR3 residues: CASSPQDRANYGYTF. CDR3 sequence (DNA): TGCGCCAGCAGCCCTCAGGACAGGGCTAACTATGGCTACACCTTC.

The chain employs TRBV27 and TRBJ2-6, with D possibly matching TRBD1 (5 bases). Trimming took off 5 bases at V and 0 bases at J, with 17 bases between the two ends. CDR1 is MNHEY, CDR2 SMNVEV, per germline (reference sequence). This CDR3 is 18 amino acids long. CDR3 bases: TGTGCCAGCAGTCCCATAGTAACAGGAAGCTCTGGGGCCAACGTCCTGACTTTC. Encoded protein: CASSPIVTGSSGANVLTF. Full variable domain (rest looked up from reference TRBV27 and TRBJ2-6): EAQVTQNPRYLITVTGKKLTVTCSQNMNHEYMSWYRQDPGLGLRQIYYSMNVEVTDKGDVPEGYKVSRKEKRNFPLILESPSPNQTSLYFCASSPIVTGSSGANVLTFGAGSRLTVL.

The chain joins TRBV3-1 to TRBJ2-3; TRBD2 agrees at 11 bases. The V and J ends lost 1 base and 3 bases, in that order; junction bases with no gene match: 12. Looked up from germline, CDR1 is LGHDT and CDR2 is YNNKEL (reference sequence). This CDR3 has 19 amino acids. The CDR3 loop reads CASSQVLAGASFGTDTQYF. The CDR3 nucleotides are TGTGCCAGCAGCCAAGTACTAGCGGGAGCAAGTTTCGGAACAGATACGCAGTATTTT.

The CDR3 reads CSDTHRGRDNEQFF. The CDR3 bases are TGCAGCGACACCCACCGGGGCAGGGACAATGAGCAGTTCTTC. This chain joins TRBV29-1 and TRBJ2-1; D assignment may be TRBD1 or TRBD2 (5 bases each). The CDR3 has 14 residues. Germline loops: CDR1 SQVTM, CDR2 ANQGSEA. The V gene lost 7 bases and the J gene lost 5 bases, with 18 bases spanning the gap.

This clonotype came up many times. The V gene is TRBV3-1, the J gene TRBJ1-2, with D hard to call. The CDR3 totals 13 residues. V shed 2 bases and J shed 4 bases, with 8 bases lying between them. Germline lookup yields CDR1 LGHDT and CDR2 YNNKEL (reference sequence). CDR3 region: CASSQPGSYGYTF. The CDR3 DNA sequence: TGTGCCAGCAGCCAACCGGGGTCCTATGGCTACACCTTC.

The chain employs TRBV7-8 and TRBJ2-5, with 8 bases aligning to TRBD2. V lost 5 bases, J lost 6 bases, and 5 bases stayed unmatched. The CDR3 spans 13 residues. Germline-derived CDR1 and CDR2 are SGHVS and FQNEAQ. The CDR3: CASSLTSAQTQYF. DNA of the CDR3: TGTGCCAGCAGCCTGACTAGCGCCCAGACCCAGTACTTC.

This clonotype has just a few counts. The CDR3 DNA reads TGTGCCAGCAGCCGGGCCCGGGGGGGAAATGAAAAACTGTTTTTT. It codes for CASSRARGGNEKLFF. The chain links TRBV7-9 to TRBJ1-4, with D perhaps TRBD1 (5 bases). CDR1 SEHNR and CDR2 FQNEAQ come from the germline V gene (reference sequence). The germline V and J ends were trimmed by 5 bases and 5 bases, with 15 bases remaining between them. The CDR3 contains 15 residues.

The chain couples TRBV7-9 to TRBJ2-1; a possible D gene is TRBD2 (5 bases). CDR3 length: 17 amino acids. CDR1 is SEHNR and CDR2 is FQNEAQ in the germline V gene (reference sequence). V was pared by 1 base and J by 2 bases, with 15 bases between. The CDR3 reads CASSLGRGELAYNEQFF. CDR3 bases: TGTGCCAGCAGCTTAGGCCGTGGGGAGTTAGCCTACAATGAGCAGTTCTTC.

The gene calls are TRBV27 and TRBJ2-1, with TRBD1 identical over 7 bases. V lost 5 bases to trimming and J lost 3 bases; unmatched junction nucleotides: 7. CDR1 MNHEY and CDR2 SMNVEV come from the germline V gene (reference sequence). The CDR3 has 15 amino acids. CDR3 DNA sequence: TGTGCCAGCAGTCCTCGGACAGGCCTCTACAATGAGCAGTTCTTC. It yields the protein CASSPRTGLYNEQFF.

V usage is TRBV7-8 and J usage is TRBJ2-3; 10 bases line up with TRBD2. The J segment lost 0 bases and the V segment lost 5 bases, leaving 14 bases of the junction unmatched. Germline V gives CDR1 SGHVS, CDR2 FQNEAQ. The CDR3 is 19 amino acids. CDR3 protein: CASSLRNSGGPSSTDTQYF. CDR3 nucleotide sequence: TGTGCCAGCAGCCTCCGGAATAGCGGGGGGCCCTCTAGCACAGATACGCAGTATTTT.

This clonotype was recorded at least ten times. This chain links TRBV5-1 with TRBJ1-1; TRBD1 might be the D (5 bases). Germline V CDR1 and CDR2: SGHRS, YFSETQ. The V end lost 0 bases, the J end lost 3 bases, and 18 bases lay between the germline ends. The CDR3 has 17 amino acids. The CDR3 DNA sequence: TGCGCCAGCAGCTTGGTGCCCGGCTCAGGGACCCACACTGAAGCTTTCTTT. This sequence encodes CASSLVPGSGTHTEAFF.

This clonotype was counted ten times or more. The V and J genes are TRBV27 and TRBJ2-7, with TRBD1 matching 7 bases. Germline-derived CDR1 and CDR2 are MNHEY and SMNVEV (reference sequence). The CDR3 contains 11 residues. This CDR3 reads CASSLLTGTVV. CDR3 coding DNA: TGTGCCAGCAGTTTATTGACCGGGACAGTCGTC.

This clonotype occurred a few times. The J gene is TRBJ2-5, the V gene TRBV2; 7 bases fit TRBD2. The germline CDR1 and CDR2 sequences are SNHLY and FYNNEI. CDR3 length: 16 amino acids. The V segment lost 5 bases and the J segment 1 base; nucleotides outside the gene matches: 10. The CDR3 coding sequence is TGTGCCAGCAGTCGCATGACTAGCACCATCCAAGAGACCCAGTACTTC. Translating it yields CASSRMTSTIQETQYF. Full variable domain (remainder filled in from reference TRBV2 and TRBJ2-5): EPEVTQTPSHQVTQMGQEVILRCVPISNHLYFYWYRQILGQKVEFLVSFYNNEISEKSEIFDDQFSVERPDGSNFTLKIRSTKLEDSAMYFCASSRMTSTIQETQYFGPGTRLLVL.

At least ten counts were recorded for this clonotype. V is TRBV28 and J is TRBJ2-1; 7 nucleotides line up with TRBD1. Germline V lookup: CDR1 MDHEN, CDR2 SYDVKM. With V trimmed by 5 bases and J by 3 bases, 4 bases remained unmatched. The CDR3 is made up of 14 amino acids. CDR3 residues: CASSPGTDYNEQFF. CDR3 nucleotides: TGTGCCAGCAGTCCCGGGACAGACTACAATGAGCAGTTCTTC.

This sequence joins TRBV25-1 and TRBJ2-1; possibly TRBD1 for D (6 bases). Germline V gene data show CDR1 as MGHDK and CDR2 as SYGVNS. This CDR3 is 14 amino acids long. V lost 3 bases, J lost 5 bases, and 11 bases lay in between. The CDR3 nucleotides are TGTGCCAGCAGTGAGGGGACAATTAACAATGAGCAGTTCTTC. It codes for CASSEGTINNEQFF.

This clonotype was counted at least ten times. This chain connects TRBV4-2 to TRBJ1-5; unclear D gene. CDR3 length: 15 amino acids. Germline CDR1 is LGHNA and CDR2 is YNFKEQ. V gave up 5 bases and J gave up 2 bases, with 13 bases separating them. The CDR3 protein is CASSATGDRNQPQHF. The CDR3 region has the DNA TGTGCCAGCAGCGCTACTGGGGATCGCAATCAGCCCCAGCATTTT.

This clonotype was recorded at least ten times. V is TRBV14 and J is TRBJ2-1, with a weak D call TRBD2 (6 bases). CDR1 and CDR2 (germline): SGHDN, FVKESK. This CDR3 region has 14 residues. V was pared by 4 bases and J by 5 bases, with 12 bases between. For the CDR3, the DNA is TGTGCCAGCAGCCTCCCTAGCGCGCACAATGAGCAGTTCTTC. Its translation: CASSLPSAHNEQFF.

This clonotype was observed a few times. The chain joins TRBV7-9 to TRBJ2-7, with a tentative D call TRBD1 (5 bases). Trimming pared 1 base from V and 5 bases from J, leaving 15 bases between. The CDR3 covers 15 residues. Germline CDR1 reads SEHNR; CDR2 reads FQNEAQ (reference sequence). CDR3 nucleotides: TGTGCCAGCAGCTTAGAGCCAGGGTTAAGCGACGAGCAGTACTTC. It encodes CASSLEPGLSDEQYF.

Turning to this clonotype: A read error may be the cause here, since a much bigger clone is one base away. J is TRBJ2-1 and V is TRBV14; the D call may be TRBD1 or TRBD2 (5 bases each). The J call is doubtful: the DNA matches TRBJ2-7 better. This CDR3 comprises 17 residues. Germline V CDR1 and CDR2: SGHDN, FVKESK. CDR3 region: CASSQPPRDPRANEQYF. The CDR3 nucleotides read TGTGCCAGCAGCCAACCCCCCAGGGACCCCCGGGCGAATGAGCAGTACTTC.

This clonotype was detected a few times. The chain carries TRBV5-1 and TRBJ2-7; no clear D gene. The germline CDR1 and CDR2 sequences are SGHRS and YFSETQ. V was clipped by 4 bases and J by 2 bases, with 16 bases between them. The length of the CDR3 is 15 residues. The CDR3 spells CASSNRGSFAYEQYV. DNA for the CDR3: TGCGCCAGCAGCAACAGAGGAAGCTTCGCCTACGAGCAGTACGTC.

Only a few counts were recorded for this clonotype. The V and J genes are TRBV10-3 and TRBJ2-2; 9 positions agree with TRBD1. The CDR3 loop spans 14 amino acids. Germline CDR1 and CDR2: ENHRY and SYGVKD. The CDR3 DNA is TGTGCGGGGGGACAGGGTCTTATCGCCGGGGAGCTGTTTTTT. Amino acid sequence: CAGGQGLIAGELFF.

This clonotype was seen more than once but under ten times. This chain uses TRBV12-3 or TRBV12-4 with TRBJ2-3; D might be TRBD1 (5 bases). V lost 6 bases, J lost 9 bases, and 16 bases lay in between. This CDR3 has 13 residues. The CDR3 region has the DNA TGTGCCAGCAGATACGGGTCGTCAGGGACGCAGTATTTT. Its protein product is CASRYGSSGTQYF.

This clonotype was seen more than once but under ten times. The chain carries TRBV4-1 and TRBJ2-1; D remains unclear. This CDR3 region has 12 residues. Looked up from germline, CDR1 is MGHRA and CDR2 is YSYEKL. Trimming left V 0 bases short and J 9 bases short, with 6 bases between. The CDR3 sequence: CASSQELGEQFF. In DNA form, the CDR3 reads TGCGCCAGCAGCCAAGAATTGGGTGAGCAGTTCTTC.

This clonotype was counted only a few times. The genes are TRBV4-1 and TRBJ2-2, with 10 bases aligning to TRBD2. V dropped 0 bases and J dropped 7; count of bases not matched to a gene: 5. CDR1 and CDR2 from the germline V gene are MGHRA and YSYEKL. The CDR3 spans 16 residues. The DNA for the CDR3 is TGCGCCAGCAGCCAAGATCGGCTAGCGGGAGACGGGGAGCTGTTTTTT. Its protein is CASSQDRLAGDGELFF.

Many counts were recorded for this clonotype. This chain connects TRBV7-9 to TRBJ1-1; D not resolved. V lost 0 bases and J 8 bases, leaving 7 bases between the germline ends. CDR1 is SEHNR and CDR2 is FQNEAQ in the germline V gene (reference sequence). The CDR3 spans 12 residues. The CDR3 nucleotides read TGTGCCAGCAGCTTAGCGGGGTCAGAAGCTTTCTTT. Translation gives CASSLAGSEAFF.

The V and J genes are TRBV12-3 or TRBV12-4 and TRBJ2-1; 9 bases are a match to TRBD1. CDR3 length: 14 amino acids. The trim removed 10 bases at V and 10 bases at J, leaving 14 bases unmatched. The CDR3 DNA is TGTGCCACCCTCAGGGAGGACAGGGGTAGGGAGCAGTTCTTC. It is translated as CATLREDRGREQFF.

In this sample, this clonotype turned up many times. V is TRBV20-1 and J is TRBJ2-7, with 15 bases identical to TRBD2. This CDR3 spans 16 amino acids. Per germline, CDR1 DFQATT and CDR2 SNEGSKA (reference sequence). V shed 6 bases and J 2 bases; nucleotides not matched to a gene: 8. As DNA, the CDR3 is TGCAGTGCGAACCCCGGACTAGCGGGAGGGACCTACGAGCAGTACTTC. This encodes CSANPGLAGGTYEQYF.

This clonotype was recorded a few times. The V gene is TRBV29-1, the J gene TRBJ2-3, with 9 bases fitting TRBD2. CDR1 and CDR2 from the germline V gene are SQVTM and ANQGSEA. Unmatched junction bases numbered 12, after V lost 5 bases and J lost 6 bases. The CDR3 is made up of 15 amino acids. The CDR3 loop is CSVKPLAGDLDTQYF. DNA for the CDR3: TGCAGCGTTAAACCCTTAGCGGGAGACCTTGATACGCAGTATTTT.

This chain connects TRBV20-1 to TRBJ2-1, with TRBD2 as a possible D gene (5 bases). The CDR3 is 18 amino acids. V was trimmed by 3 bases and J by 0 bases, leaving 21 bases between them. Germline assignment: CDR1 DFQATT and CDR2 SNEGSKA (reference sequence). The CDR3 nucleotides read TGCAGTGCTAGTGGGGATTCTGCTAGCACGAGCTCCTACAATGAGCAGTTCTTC. It yields the protein CSASGDSASTSSYNEQFF.